A selection of T cell receptor beta chains follows, all from one sample in a study of blood T cells in healthy people across ages. TCRdb fed the 5' RACE reads into MiXCR, producing one record per CDR3 protein. This sample has roughly 1 million distinct CDR3 sequences, with less than 25% found just once. Separately, the same data were catalogued under a study of T cells of mothers and their children.

Sequences were obtained from blood. The receptors shown here come from a girl aged 2 to 10 in good health. CDR3s include the opening cysteine and the closing phenylalanine or tryptophan. Each record gives: CDR3 protein, CDR3 length, clone size, V gene. Clone size is shown for a subset of rows, as once, few, many or a class of expanded clone.

CASSPHLAGGWAQYF	15	NA	TRBV4-2
CSATSTGVVHEQYF	14	few	TRBV20-1
CASSEAGSETQYF	13	few	TRBV11-2
CSFEFYGREEETQYF	15	NA	TRBV29-1
CASSPSPMGSEAFF	14	NA	TRBV19
CASWSYGYTF	10	few	TRBV7-9
CASSESIGGVSYEQYF	16	few	TRBV2
CASSSYTADRGTEAFF	16	few	TRBV5-1
CASSWTNTEAFF	12	few	TRBV7-9
CASSFRRATF	10	NA	TRBV7-2
CASSVQGGPYNEQFF	15	few	TRBV9
CASSPVVVTNEKLFF	15	many	TRBV7-9
CASSPQGVGEQYF	13	once	TRBV27
CASSKADREGETQYF	15	few	TRBV21-1
CASSRWGLPRDEQFF	15	NA	TRBV14
CASSLIGQGVYGYTF	15	once	TRBV7-2
CATSDPVSGIYNEQFF	16	once	TRBV24-1
CASLGQHQETQYF	13	NA	TRBV12-5
CASSRVRSQTDTQYF	15	once	TRBV14
CASSSGTSEETQYF	14	many	TRBV7-2
CASGDSPYEQYF	12	NA	TRBV19
CASSQGQGLIEQYF	14	NA	TRBV7-6
CATSDGASGEQFF	13	NA	TRBV24-1
CASIGDGRGRAYEQYF	16	many	TRBV28
CASSYDGTMQETQYF	15	many	TRBV6-2/TRBV6-3
CASRTGTSNYGYTF	14	few	TRBV6-5
CTSWGYTEAFF	11	NA	TRBV25-1
CSVEAGASYGYTF	13	few	TRBV29-1
CASSLYDTVSTGELFF	16	few	TRBV5-1
CASSPDRGFSYEQYF	15	few	TRBV11-1
CASSFIVYRVMQETQYF	17	NA	TRBV7-9